One sample yielded the 29 T cell receptor beta chains listed below, sequenced in a study of T cell repertoires in cytomegalovirus infection (dated by TCRdb to the late 2010s). The sample was run on an Illumina HiSeq 1500. TCRdb itself trimmed the public reads at Q25 with fastp, ran MiXCR and retained productive beta chains. Rows with a matching CDR3 protein are joined into one entry that keeps the most common DNA and genes. The table for this sample lists about 460,000 distinct CDR3 sequences; over 9% of them were counted only once. The ten largest clonotypes hold roughly 10% of the sample. The sample taken for sequencing was PBMCs. Source of these receptors: a human donor in good health (CMV status not recorded). Some clones in this sample may be carry-over from other donors' samples.

This clonotype was recorded at least ten times. The rearrangement uses TRBV6-1 and TRBJ1-2; D gene uncertain. Germline CDR1 is MNHNS and CDR2 is SASEGT. This CDR3 is 17 amino acids long. V was shortened by 6 bases and J by 8 bases, with 28 bases between the two germline ends. The CDR3 sequence is CASRGPRMASLTGGYTF. The CDR3 DNA reads as TGTGCCAGCAGGGGCCCGAGGATGGCCTCCTTAACGGGGGGCTACACCTTC.

In its sample, this clonotype was seen many times. The rearrangement joins TRBV7-6 to TRBJ2-1; 11 nucleotides line up with TRBD2. With V trimmed by 6 bases and J by 6 bases, 7 bases remained unmatched. CDR1 and CDR2 from the germline V gene are SGHVS and FNYEAQ. The CDR3 extends over 15 amino acids. The DNA of the CDR3 is TGTGCCAGCAGGGGTCTTAGCGGGAGGGCCAATGAGCAGTTCTTC. Its translation is CASRGLSGRANEQFF.

This clonotype was picked up many times. The chain combines TRBV7-2 with TRBJ2-1; TRBD2 matches 11 bases. The CDR3 has 17 amino acids. V dropped 1 base and J dropped 5; count of bases not matched to a gene: 7. Germline V gene lookup returns CDR1 SGHTA and CDR2 FQGNSA. CDR3 coding DNA: TGTGCCAGCAGCTTAGGGACCGGGACTAGCGGCAACAATGAGCAGTTCTTC. As protein: CASSLGTGTSGNNEQFF.

Regarding this clonotype: A read error is possible here, since a much larger clone lies one base away. The V and J genes are TRBV10-3 and TRBJ2-7; TRBD1 aligns across 11 bases. Looked up from germline, CDR1 is ENHRY and CDR2 is SYGVKD. The CDR3 sequence is 13 residues long. V was pared by 11 bases and J by 0 bases, with 3 bases of the junction left unmatched. This CDR3 is CAFGTGGSYEQYF. Written as DNA, the CDR3 is TGTGCCTTCGGGACAGGGGGCTCCTACGAGCAGTACTTC.

This clonotype occurred a few times. This chain joins TRBV20-1 and TRBJ1-4; weak D call: TRBD1 (5 bases). Germline loops: CDR1 DFQATT, CDR2 SNEGSKA (reference sequence). V dropped 0 bases and J dropped 8 bases, with 19 bases sitting between them. This CDR3 is built from 16 residues. The DNA for the CDR3 is TGCAGTGCTAGAGACGGGGGAGGGACCTCGGGAGAAAAACTGTTTTTT. The encoded protein is CSARDGGGTSGEKLFF.

The chain joins TRBV30 to TRBJ2-7, with D perhaps matching TRBD2 (5 bases). Per the germline V gene, CDR1 is GTSNPN and CDR2 is SVGIG (reference sequence). The CDR3 is 12 residues long. The V and J ends lost 3 bases and 1 base respectively, with 7 bases between them. The CDR3 sequence: CAWSGISYEQYF. CDR3 DNA sequence: TGTGCCTGGAGCGGGATTTCCTACGAGCAGTACTTC.

This clonotype was counted only a few times. The chain combines TRBV10-3 with TRBJ1-2; D is undetermined. With 4 bases removed from V and 2 bases from J, the gap between germline ends came to 11 bases. The CDR3 sequence is 14 residues long. CDR1 and CDR2 from the germline V gene are ENHRY and SYGVKD. CDR3 in DNA: TGTGCCATCAGTGTAATGGCCACCAACTATGGCTACACCTTC. This encodes CAISVMATNYGYTF.

This chain links TRBV19 with TRBJ2-3; 12 bases match TRBD2. Trimming cost V 10 bases and J 2 bases; bases outside gene matches: 10. CDR3 size: 16 residues. The germline CDR1 and CDR2 sequences are LNHDA and SQIVND (reference sequence). The CDR3 here is CATATGTSGSTDTQYF. The CDR3 DNA sequence: TGTGCCACGGCGACCGGGACTAGCGGGTCCACAGATACGCAGTATTTT.

This clonotype was counted ten times or more. The rearrangement links TRBV4-2 to TRBJ2-3, with 7 bases fitting TRBD2. Germline loops: CDR1 LGHNA, CDR2 YNFKEQ. The junction had 6 bases not matched to a gene; V was cut back by 2 bases and J by 1 base. The CDR3 totals 16 residues. The CDR3 loop reads CASSQSGLGGTDTQYF. The CDR3 DNA is TGTGCCAGCAGCCAATCCGGACTAGGAGGCACAGATACGCAGTATTTT.

This clonotype was counted at least ten times. CDR3 residues: CASSLLAGLYEQYF. CDR3 nucleotides: TGTGCCAGCAGCCTACTAGCGGGGCTCTACGAGCAGTACTTC. The V call is TRBV7-2, the J call TRBJ2-7, with 10 positions matching TRBD2. The germline gives CDR1 SGHTA, CDR2 FQGNSA. J gave up 3 bases and V 5 bases, and 4 bases lay outside the gene matches. This CDR3 has 14 amino acids.

This clonotype was recorded a few times. The rearrangement joins TRBV19 to TRBJ2-7; TRBD1 matches 9 bases. Germline assignment: CDR1 LNHDA and CDR2 SQIVND (reference sequence). With V trimmed by 6 bases and J by 6 bases, 6 bases remained unmatched. This CDR3 is 13 amino acids long. CDR3 loop: CASRDRGSGEQYF. DNA of the CDR3: TGTGCCAGTAGGGACAGGGGTTCGGGCGAGCAGTACTTC. Based on the CDR3 plus reference TRBV19 and TRBJ2-7, the full variable domain is DGGITQSPKYLFRKEGQNVTLSCEQNLNHDAMYWYRQDPGQGLRLIYYSQIVNDFQKGDIAEGYSVSREKKESFPLTVTSAQKNPTAFYLCASRDRGSGEQYFGPGTRLTVT.

This clonotype has a count of ten or more. This chain joins TRBV4-2 and TRBJ2-3, with TRBD2 matching over 9 bases. The CDR3 totals 16 residues. J lost 5 bases, V lost 0 bases, and 6 bases had no gene match. Germline CDR1 LGHNA, CDR2 YNFKEQ. The chain's CDR3 is CASSQDVAGEEDTQYF. The CDR3 DNA follows: TGTGCCAGCAGCCAAGATGTAGCGGGAGAGGAAGATACGCAGTATTTT.

This rearrangement joins TRBV20-1 to TRBJ1-1; D perhaps matches TRBD1 (6 bases). Deletions cut 1 base from V and 0 bases from J, with 9 bases between. The CDR3 contains 14 residues. Germline loops: CDR1 DFQATT, CDR2 SNEGSKA (reference sequence). This CDR3 is CSARVGHVNTEAFF. The CDR3, as DNA: TGCAGTGCTAGAGTGGGACACGTGAACACTGAAGCTTTCTTT.

The table lists this clonotype with many counts. The chain combines TRBV28 with TRBJ2-7, with 12 bases identical to TRBD1. Losses at the gene ends were 3 bases for V and 7 bases for J; bases not matched to a gene: 10. CDR1 and CDR2 from the germline V gene are MDHEN and SYDVKM. The CDR3 has 16 amino acids. The CDR3 DNA is TGTGCCAGCAGTTTCCTTGGGACAGGGGGCTTTAGGGAGCAGTACTTC. Translation gives CASSFLGTGGFREQYF.

This clonotype was detected many times. The chain couples TRBV10-3 to TRBJ2-6; D unclear. V lost 4 bases to trimming and J lost 3 bases, with 13 bases between them. From germline, CDR1 is ENHRY and CDR2 SYGVKD. This CDR3 region has 16 residues. The CDR3 spells CAISGPSWDGANVLTF. The CDR3 DNA follows: TGTGCCATCAGTGGACCCTCCTGGGATGGGGCCAACGTCCTGACTTTC.

In this sample, this clonotype turned up a few times. The V call is TRBV7-3, the J call TRBJ2-4, with 10 bases that match TRBD1. V gave up 2 bases and J gave up 11 bases; unmatched junction bases: 6. The CDR3 has 14 amino acids. The germline V gene has CDR1 SGHTA and CDR2 FQGTGA. The CDR3, as DNA: TGTGCCAGCAGCTTAGGGGGGACAGGGGAACTTCAGTACTTC. This gives the protein CASSLGGTGELQYF.

This clonotype came up a few times. The chain recombines TRBV28 with TRBJ2-7; D is ambiguous. CDR3 length equals 12 residues. Trimming pared 6 bases from V and 6 bases from J, leaving 12 bases between. CDR1 and CDR2 (germline): MDHEN, SYDVKM. CDR3 nucleotide sequence: TGTGCCAGCAGAAAAAACTCTGGCGAGCAGTACTTC. This translates into CASRKNSGEQYF.

This clonotype showed up just a few times. The rearrangement joins TRBV20-1 to TRBJ2-3, with D possibly being TRBD1 (6 bases). CDR1 DFQATT and CDR2 SNEGSKA come from the germline V gene (reference sequence). The V end was cut by 0 bases, the J end by 5 bases, with 15 bases between. This CDR3 has 15 residues. The CDR3 DNA sequence: TGCAGTGCTAGAGATCTTTTGGGGGCGGAAGATACGCAGTATTTT. Protein sequence: CSARDLLGAEDTQYF.

J is TRBJ2-2 and V is TRBV30, with 9 bases fitting TRBD1. V lost 3 bases and J lost 6; bases outside the gene matches: 5. The CDR3 runs 14 residues. CDR1 is GTSNPN and CDR2 is SVGIG in the germline V gene (reference sequence). As DNA, the CDR3 is TGTGCCTGGAGATCACAGGGGGCCTCCGGGGAGCTGTTTTTT. Translated, it gives CAWRSQGASGELFF.

This clonotype was seen repeatedly, ten times or more. V gene TRBV28 combines with J gene TRBJ2-2; D unclear. This CDR3 region has 11 residues. Germline V lookup: CDR1 MDHEN, CDR2 SYDVKM. V shed 7 bases and J shed 6 bases, with 6 bases lying between them. This CDR3 reads CASNRPGELFF. The CDR3, as DNA: TGTGCCAGCAATCGCCCCGGGGAGCTGTTTTTT.

This clonotype was seen many times. J is TRBJ1-6 and V is TRBV7-9, with a possible D match to TRBD1 (5 bases). CDR1 is SEHNR and CDR2 is FQNEAQ in the germline V gene (reference sequence). The CDR3 sequence is 14 residues long. The V gene lost 1 base and the J gene lost 7 bases, with 8 bases spanning the gap. For the CDR3, the DNA is TGTGCCAGCAGCTTAGGGGCAGGGAATTCACCCCTCCACTTT. This translates into CASSLGAGNSPLHF.

In its sample, this clonotype was seen many times. This sequence joins TRBV11-2 and TRBJ2-5; TRBD2 matches at 8 bases. The junction had 4 bases not matched to a gene; V was cut back by 1 base and J by 3 bases. This CDR3 is built from 15 residues. CDR1 is SGHAT, CDR2 FQNNGV, per germline. The CDR3 reads CASSLVGSGEETQYF. The CDR3 DNA reads TGTGCCAGCAGCTTAGTTGGTAGCGGGGAAGAGACCCAGTACTTC.

This clonotype showed up many times. This chain connects TRBV2 to TRBJ1-2, with 9 bases matching TRBD1. This CDR3 has 13 residues. Trimming cost V 6 bases and J 6 bases; bases outside gene matches: 5. Per the germline V gene, CDR1 is SNHLY and CDR2 is FYNNEI. The CDR3 loop reads CASRMDRGNGYTF. CDR3 in DNA: TGTGCCAGCAGGATGGACAGGGGTAATGGCTACACCTTC.

This clonotype was seen ten or more times. The chain joins TRBV19 to TRBJ2-7; 7 nucleotides align to TRBD1. Germline values: CDR1 LNHDA, CDR2 SQIVND (reference sequence). V trimming: 10 bases; J trimming: 5 bases; junction bases outside the gene matches: 11. The CDR3 is 13 residues long. Here the CDR3 reads CATSRTGGDEQYF. DNA of the CDR3: TGTGCCACCTCCCGGACAGGTGGGGACGAGCAGTACTTC. The variable domain in full, with the rest retrieved from reference TRBV19 and TRBJ2-7, is DGGITQSPKYLFRKEGQNVTLSCEQNLNHDAMYWYRQDPGQGLRLIYYSQIVNDFQKGDIAEGYSVSREKKESFPLTVTSAQKNPTAFYLCATSRTGGDEQYFGPGTRLTVT.

There are a few counts of this clonotype. The CDR3 bases are TGTGCCAGCAGCCCCCGAAGAGGCGGGAATAATGAAAAACTGTTTTTT. Translating it yields CASSPRRGGNNEKLFF. J is TRBJ1-4 and V is TRBV3-1, with D unclear. Germline lookup yields CDR1 LGHDT and CDR2 YNNKEL (reference sequence). Trimming removed 4 bases at V and 4 bases at J, with 16 bases between. The CDR3 length is 16 residues.

This clonotype has ten or more counts. This chain joins TRBV10-3 and TRBJ2-1; TRBD1 agrees at 8 bases. The CDR3 has 13 residues. J was trimmed by 14 bases and V by 4 bases; bases with no gene match: 10. Germline loops: CDR1 ENHRY, CDR2 SYGVKD. DNA of the CDR3: TGTGCCATCAGTGTCTCTACGACAGGGGCCAAGTTCTTC. Protein sequence: CAISVSTTGAKFF.

This clonotype was observed a few times. V is TRBV12-3 or TRBV12-4 and J is TRBJ2-7; tentatively, D is TRBD2 (6 bases). V was pared by 7 bases and J by 6 bases, with 19 bases between. The CDR3 runs to 14 residues. The CDR3 DNA follows: TGTGCCAGCACCGCGGGACCCCGGTTCTCCGAGCAGTACTTC. Protein: CASTAGPRFSEQYF.

This clonotype has just a few counts. The chain uses TRBV2 and TRBJ1-5; the D gene is possibly TRBD1 (6 bases). V dropped 9 bases and J dropped 5 bases, with 14 bases sitting between them. Germline V gene data show CDR1 as SNHLY and CDR2 as FYNNEI. The CDR3 consists of 13 residues. CDR3: CASKGQRDQPQHF. The DNA of the CDR3 is TGTGCCAGTAAAGGACAGAGAGATCAGCCCCAGCATTTT.

Points on this clonotype: A much larger clonotype is one base distant, so this may be a read error. The V gene is TRBV9, the J gene TRBJ2-1; D is unclear. Germline V gives CDR1 SGDLS, CDR2 YYNGEE. CDR3 size: 13 residues. Here the CDR3 reads CTSSVEAFNEQFF. In DNA form, the CDR3 reads TGTACCAGCAGCGTAGAGGCCTTCAATGAGCAGTTCTTC.